The 19 T cell receptor beta chains in this list originate from one sample, sequenced in a study of blood T cell repertoires in COVID-19. Clones were read by immunoSEQ multiplex PCR, and TCRdb kept only the in-frame ones, dropping some. In the table there are more than 45,000 clones, 60% to 85% of which are singletons. The sequenced sample consisted of peripheral blood. The receptors were gathered from a human donor in a cohort sampled during active COVID-19.

This chain connects TRBV7-9 to TRBJ2-5; D unclear. V gave up 3 bases and J gave up 3 bases, with 11 bases separating them. From germline, CDR1 is SEHNR and CDR2 FQNEAQ (reference sequence). The CDR3 spans 14 residues. The CDR3 coding sequence is TGTGCCAGCAGCTTCGCACAGTCAAAAGAGACCCAGTACTTC. Translation: CASSFAQSKETQYF.

The rearrangement links TRBV7-3 to TRBJ2-3, with TRBD2 matching over 9 bases. The CDR3 covers 17 residues. Germline values: CDR1 SGHTA, CDR2 FQGTGA. V was pared by 5 bases and J by 6 bases, with 15 bases of the junction left unmatched. The CDR3 sequence: CASSPSASGASRDTQYF. The DNA for the CDR3 is TGTGCCAGCAGCCCCTCGGCTAGCGGGGCCTCAAGGGATACGCAGTATTTT.

This sequence joins TRBV7-2 and TRBJ2-6; TRBD1 aligns across 7 bases. CDR1 and CDR2 (germline): SGHTA, FQGNSA. There are 20 residues in the CDR3. V was clipped by 0 bases and J by 0 bases; unmatched bases: 11. The CDR3 here is CASSLALRDRVLSGANVLTF. The CDR3 DNA reads TGTGCCAGCAGCTTAGCACTCCGAGACAGGGTGCTCTCTGGGGCCAACGTCCTGACTTTC.

This chain links TRBV5-1 with TRBJ2-7, with D possibly matching TRBD2 (5 bases). V lost 7 bases to trimming and J lost 0 bases, with 11 bases between them. Germline loops: CDR1 SGHRS, CDR2 YFSETQ. This CDR3 region has 13 residues. CDR3 DNA sequence: TGCGCCAGCGGGTCGGGGAGCTCCTACGAGCAGTACTTC. This translates into CASGSGSSYEQYF.

This clone was seen a single time. This sequence joins TRBV7-8 and TRBJ1-5; no definite D call. Germline CDR1 reads SGHVS; CDR2 reads FQNEAQ. CDR3 length: 14 residues. Deletions cut 2 bases from V and 6 bases from J, with 11 bases between. The CDR3 sequence is CASSLRREGQPQHF. The DNA for the CDR3 is TGTGCCAGCAGCTTAAGGAGGGAGGGTCAGCCCCAGCATTTT.

The chain joins TRBV7-9 to TRBJ2-7; the match to TRBD1 covers 12 bases. The CDR3 spans 16 residues. CDR1 and CDR2 (germline): SEHNR, FQNEAQ (reference sequence). The trim removed 5 bases at V and 6 bases at J, leaving 11 bases unmatched. CDR3 in amino acids: CASSPRDRGPRAEQYF. CDR3 bases: TGTGCCAGCAGCCCCCGGGACAGGGGGCCGAGGGCCGAGCAGTACTTC.

V gene TRBV6-5 combines with J gene TRBJ2-5; D is perhaps TRBD1 (6 bases). The CDR3 sequence is 14 residues long. Germline lookup yields CDR1 MNHEY and CDR2 SVGAGI. V gave up 6 bases and J gave up 4 bases, with 15 bases separating them. The CDR3 is CASSHNRVRETQYF. The CDR3 DNA follows: TGTGCCAGCAGCCACAACAGGGTTCGAGAGACCCAGTACTTC.

Only one count was recorded for this clone. This sequence joins TRBV28 and TRBJ2-7, with D maybe TRBD2 (6 bases). With 4 bases removed from V and 8 bases from J, the gap between germline ends came to 15 bases. Germline CDR1 and CDR2: MDHEN and SYDVKM. CDR3 length equals 13 residues. The CDR3 reads CASSYGSVMQQYF. Here the CDR3 DNA reads TGTGCCAGCAGTTACGGGAGTGTAATGCAGCAGTACTTC.

Note on this clone: At one end, the junction sequence differs from germline, possibly due to a read error. The chain recombines TRBV19 with TRBJ1-1; a weak D match, TRBD1 (6 bases). Per germline, CDR1 LNHDA and CDR2 SQIVND (reference sequence). The length of the CDR3 is 13 residues. CDR3 sequence: CASSINEFFGQTF. The CDR3 nucleotides are TGTGCCAGTAGTATTAATGAATTCTTTGGACAGACCTTT.

The gene calls are TRBV4-1 and TRBJ2-7, with 7 bases matching TRBD1. In germline, CDR1 is MGHRA, CDR2 YSYEKL. Trimming removed 0 bases from V and 0 bases from J; junction bases left unmatched: 5. The CDR3 loop spans 16 amino acids. The CDR3 DNA reads TGCGCCAGCAGCCAAGAAGCCGGGACAGTCTCCTACGAGCAGTACTTC. It specifies CASSQEAGTVSYEQYF.

The chain has TRBV6-2 or TRBV6-3 and TRBJ2-7, with 14 bases identical to TRBD2. Germline CDR1 MNHEY, CDR2 SVGEGT. V shed 4 bases and J 5 bases; nucleotides not matched to a gene: 4. The CDR3 covers 15 residues. This chain's CDR3 is CASSWGLAGAHEQYF. The CDR3 nucleotides are TGTGCCAGCAGTTGGGGACTAGCGGGAGCTCACGAGCAGTACTTC.

The chain has TRBV29-1 and TRBJ1-2; TRBD1 matches 9 bases. V was clipped by 4 bases and J by 3 bases; unmatched bases: 0. Germline lookup yields CDR1 SQVTM and CDR2 ANQGSEA. The CDR3 covers 12 residues. The CDR3 region is CSVGDRDYGYTF. The CDR3 coding sequence is TGCAGCGTTGGGGACAGGGACTATGGCTACACCTTC.

The gene calls are TRBV23-1 and TRBJ2-7, with 8 bases fitting TRBD1. TRBV23-1 is sorted into the ORF group, with uncertain function. The CDR3 has 21 amino acids. V was clipped by 3 bases and J by 1 base; unmatched bases: 23. DNA for the CDR3: TGCGCCAGCAGTCACCCCCCGTTCCAGGGGGCGAAGGATGATTGTTCCTACGAGCAGTACTTC. Its translation: CASSHPPFQGAKDDCSYEQYF.

The chain combines TRBV2 with TRBJ1-3; D perhaps matches TRBD1 (5 bases). The CDR3 is 15 residues long. The V end lost 8 bases, the J end lost 3 bases, and 17 bases lay between the germline ends. CDR1 and CDR2 from the germline V gene are SNHLY and FYNNEI. CDR3 sequence reads: CASAWGGRGGNTIYF. The CDR3 bases are TGTGCCAGCGCTTGGGGGGGAAGAGGTGGAAACACCATATATTTT.

The J gene is TRBJ2-5, the V gene TRBV5-1, with TRBD2 matching 8 bases. V dropped 2 bases and J dropped 3; count of bases not matched to a gene: 6. Germline CDR1 is SGHRS and CDR2 is YFSETQ. CDR3 length equals 15 residues. The CDR3 here is CASSFTAGVEETQYF. CDR3 DNA: TGCGCCAGCAGCTTTACAGCGGGGGTTGAAGAGACCCAGTACTTC.

V usage is TRBV6-5 and J usage is TRBJ1-5, with 8 bases matching TRBD1. The length of the CDR3 is 15 residues. Unmatched junction bases numbered 6, after V lost 6 bases and J lost 2 bases. Germline lookup yields CDR1 MNHEY and CDR2 SVGAGI. The CDR3: CASRGQGGGNQPQHF. DNA of the CDR3: TGTGCCAGCAGAGGACAGGGCGGGGGCAATCAGCCCCAGCATTTT.

This clone has a handful of counts. This chain joins TRBV6-5 and TRBJ1-6, with 7 nucleotides matching TRBD1. The CDR3 is made up of 15 amino acids. Germline values: CDR1 MNHEY, CDR2 SVGAGI. Trimming at V came to 2 bases and at J to 9 bases, leaving 7 bases not matched to a gene. CDR3: CASSYTTGIPSPLHF. Written as DNA, the CDR3 is TGTGCCAGCAGTTACACGACAGGGATCCCTTCACCCCTCCACTTT.

This clone occurred a few times. CDR3: CASSFGEGDEQYF. CDR3 nucleotide sequence: TGTGCCAGCAGTTTCGGCGAAGGGGACGAGCAGTACTTC. The rearrangement uses TRBV12-3 or TRBV12-4 and TRBJ2-7; D perhaps matches TRBD1 (5 bases). Trimming took off 3 bases at V and 5 bases at J, with 11 bases between the two ends. There are 13 residues in the CDR3.

The count of this clone is one. This chain connects TRBV5-4 to TRBJ2-1; 14 positions agree with TRBD2. CDR3 length: 17 amino acids. The ends lost 10 bases at V and 6 bases at J; junction bases unmatched: 15. Germline V gene sequence: CDR1 SGHNT, CDR2 YYREEE (reference sequence). CDR3 amino acids: CAPGGGLAGGLGNEQFF. CDR3 DNA sequence: TGTGCCCCCGGGGGCGGACTAGCGGGAGGATTGGGCAATGAGCAGTTCTTC.